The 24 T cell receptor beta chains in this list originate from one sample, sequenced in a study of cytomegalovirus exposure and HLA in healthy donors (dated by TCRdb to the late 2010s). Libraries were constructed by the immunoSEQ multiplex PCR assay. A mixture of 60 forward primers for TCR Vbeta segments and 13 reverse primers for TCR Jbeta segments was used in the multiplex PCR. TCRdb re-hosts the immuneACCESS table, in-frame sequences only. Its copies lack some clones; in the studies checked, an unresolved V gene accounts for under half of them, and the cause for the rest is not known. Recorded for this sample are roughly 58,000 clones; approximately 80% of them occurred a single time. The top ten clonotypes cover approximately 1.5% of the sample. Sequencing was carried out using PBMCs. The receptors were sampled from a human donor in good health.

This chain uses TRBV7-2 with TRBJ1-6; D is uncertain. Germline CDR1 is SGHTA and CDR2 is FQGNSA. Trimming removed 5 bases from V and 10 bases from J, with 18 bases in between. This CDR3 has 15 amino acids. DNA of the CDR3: TGTGCCAGCAGCCCGACCAGATTGCGGGTATCACCCCTCCACTTT. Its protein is CASSPTRLRVSPLHF.

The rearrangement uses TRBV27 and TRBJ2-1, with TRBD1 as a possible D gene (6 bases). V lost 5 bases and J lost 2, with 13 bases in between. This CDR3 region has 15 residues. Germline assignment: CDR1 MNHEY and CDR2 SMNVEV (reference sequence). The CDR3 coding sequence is TGTGCCAGCAGTGGATCGGACAGTACCTACAATGAGCAGTTCTTC. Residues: CASSGSDSTYNEQFF.

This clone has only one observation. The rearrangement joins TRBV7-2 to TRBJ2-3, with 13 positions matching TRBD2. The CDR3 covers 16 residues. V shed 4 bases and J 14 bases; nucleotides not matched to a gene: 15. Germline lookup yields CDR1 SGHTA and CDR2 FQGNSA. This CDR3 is CASSSLGTSGAQMWYF. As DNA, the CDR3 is TGTGCCAGCAGCTCACTAGGGACTAGCGGGGCCCAGATGTGGTATTTT.

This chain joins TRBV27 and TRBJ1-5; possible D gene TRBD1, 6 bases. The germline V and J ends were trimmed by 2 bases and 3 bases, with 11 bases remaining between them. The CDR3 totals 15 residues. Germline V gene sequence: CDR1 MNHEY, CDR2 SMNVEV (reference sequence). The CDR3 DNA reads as TGTGCCAGCAGTTTAATGCAGGGGTACAATCAGCCCCAGCATTTT. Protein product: CASSLMQGYNQPQHF.

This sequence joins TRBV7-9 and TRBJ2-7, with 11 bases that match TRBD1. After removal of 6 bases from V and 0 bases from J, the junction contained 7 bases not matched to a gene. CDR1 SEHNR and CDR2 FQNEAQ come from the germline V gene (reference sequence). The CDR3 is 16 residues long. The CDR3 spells CASRRTGGIVSYEQYF. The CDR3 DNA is TGTGCCAGCAGGAGGACAGGGGGCATAGTCTCCTACGAGCAGTACTTC.

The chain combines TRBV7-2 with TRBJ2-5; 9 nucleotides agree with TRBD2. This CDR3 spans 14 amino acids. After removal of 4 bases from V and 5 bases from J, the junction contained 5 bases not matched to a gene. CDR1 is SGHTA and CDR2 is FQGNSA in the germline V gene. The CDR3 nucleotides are TGTGCCAGCAGCTCGGGACTAGCTTACGAGACCCAGTACTTC. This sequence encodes CASSSGLAYETQYF.

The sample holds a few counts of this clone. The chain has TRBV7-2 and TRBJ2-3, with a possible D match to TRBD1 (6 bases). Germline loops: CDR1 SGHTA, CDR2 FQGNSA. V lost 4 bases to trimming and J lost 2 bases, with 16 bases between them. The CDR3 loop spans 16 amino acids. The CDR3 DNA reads TGTGCCAGCAGCTACAAATCGGGACATAACACAGATACGCAGTATTTT. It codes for CASSYKSGHNTDTQYF.

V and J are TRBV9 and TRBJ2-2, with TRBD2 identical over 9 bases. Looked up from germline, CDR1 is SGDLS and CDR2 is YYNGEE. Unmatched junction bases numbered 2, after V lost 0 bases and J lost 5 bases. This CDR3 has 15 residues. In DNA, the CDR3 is TGTGCCAGCAGCGTAGGTGGACTAGCGACCGGGGAGCTGTTTTTT. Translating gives CASSVGGLATGELFF.

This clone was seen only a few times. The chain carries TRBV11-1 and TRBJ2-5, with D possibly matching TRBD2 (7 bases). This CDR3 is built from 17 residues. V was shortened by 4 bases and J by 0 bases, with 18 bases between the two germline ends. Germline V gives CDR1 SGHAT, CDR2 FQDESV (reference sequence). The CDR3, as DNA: TGTGCCAGCAGCTCCGGGACCAGGGGAGGGGACCAAGAGACCCAGTACTTC. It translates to CASSSGTRGGDQETQYF.

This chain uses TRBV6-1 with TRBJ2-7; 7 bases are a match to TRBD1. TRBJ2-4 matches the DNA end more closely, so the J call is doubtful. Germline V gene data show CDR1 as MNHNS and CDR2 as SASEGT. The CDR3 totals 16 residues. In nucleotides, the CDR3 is TGTGCCAGCAGTGGAGAGACAGGGAGAGGAGGTGACATTCAGTACTTC. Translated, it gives CASSGETGRGGDIQYF.

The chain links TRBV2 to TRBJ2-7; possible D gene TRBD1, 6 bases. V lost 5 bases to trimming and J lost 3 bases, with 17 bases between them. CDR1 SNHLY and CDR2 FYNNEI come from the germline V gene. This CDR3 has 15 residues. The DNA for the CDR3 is TGTGCCAGCAGTCGCACCGGGACACTTTTCTACGAGCAGTACTTC. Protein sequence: CASSRTGTLFYEQYF.

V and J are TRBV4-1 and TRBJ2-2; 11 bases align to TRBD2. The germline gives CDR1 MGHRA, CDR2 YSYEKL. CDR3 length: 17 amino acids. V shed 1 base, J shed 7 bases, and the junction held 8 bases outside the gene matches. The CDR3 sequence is CASSQGPSGRSRGELFF. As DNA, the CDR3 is TGCGCCAGCAGCCAAGGTCCTAGCGGGAGGTCTCGCGGGGAGCTGTTTTTT.

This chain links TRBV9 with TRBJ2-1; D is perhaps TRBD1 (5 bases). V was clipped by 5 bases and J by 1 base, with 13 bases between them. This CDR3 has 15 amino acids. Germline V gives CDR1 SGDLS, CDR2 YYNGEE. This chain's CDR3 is CASSYQGLSYNEQFF. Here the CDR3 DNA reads TGTGCCAGCAGTTATCAGGGTTTATCCTACAATGAGCAGTTCTTC.

The CDR3 nucleotides read TGTGCCAGCAGTCAGGGGACATCGGCTAACTATGGCTACACCTTC. Amino acids: CASSQGTSANYGYTF. The chain recombines TRBV27 with TRBJ1-2, with D possibly being TRBD1 (6 bases). The CDR3 is 15 amino acids. The germline V and J ends were trimmed by 5 bases and 0 bases, with 13 bases remaining between them. CDR1 and CDR2 from the germline V gene are MNHEY and SMNVEV (reference sequence).

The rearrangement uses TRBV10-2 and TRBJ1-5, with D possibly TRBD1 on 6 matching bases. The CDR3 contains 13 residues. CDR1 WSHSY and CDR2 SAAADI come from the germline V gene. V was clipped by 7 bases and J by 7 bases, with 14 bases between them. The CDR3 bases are TGCGCCAGCACCAACACAGGGTTCCAGCCCCAGCATTTT. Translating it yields CASTNTGFQPQHF.

The CDR3 loop reads CASSLEGTVNSGNTIYF. The CDR3 bases are TGCGCCAGCAGCTTGGAGGGGACAGTGAACTCTGGAAACACCATATATTTT. The chain uses TRBV5-1 and TRBJ1-3, with 7 nucleotides matching TRBD1. In germline, CDR1 is SGHRS, CDR2 YFSETQ. The V segment lost 0 bases and the J segment 0 bases; nucleotides outside the gene matches: 6. This CDR3 has 17 amino acids.

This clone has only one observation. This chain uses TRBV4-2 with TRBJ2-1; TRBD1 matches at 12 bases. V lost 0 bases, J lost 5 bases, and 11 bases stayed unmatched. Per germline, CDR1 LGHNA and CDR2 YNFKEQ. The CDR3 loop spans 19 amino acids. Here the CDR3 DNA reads TGTGCCAGCAGCCAAGATCCCCACCTGGGACAGGGGGCGGACAATGAGCAGTTCTTC. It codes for CASSQDPHLGQGADNEQFF.

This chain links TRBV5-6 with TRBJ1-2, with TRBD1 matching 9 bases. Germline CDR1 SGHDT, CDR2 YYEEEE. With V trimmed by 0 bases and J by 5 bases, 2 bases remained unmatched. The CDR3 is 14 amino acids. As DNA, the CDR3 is TGTGCCAGCAGCTTGGGGGACAGGGAGTATGGCTACACCTTC. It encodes CASSLGDREYGYTF.

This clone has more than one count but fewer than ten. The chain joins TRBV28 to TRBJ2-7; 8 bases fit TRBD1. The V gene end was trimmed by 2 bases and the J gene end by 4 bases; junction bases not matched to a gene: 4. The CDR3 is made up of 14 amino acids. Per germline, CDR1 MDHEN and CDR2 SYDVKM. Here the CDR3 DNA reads TGTGCCAGCAGTTTAACAGGGGGAACGTACGAGCAGTACTTC. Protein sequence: CASSLTGGTYEQYF.

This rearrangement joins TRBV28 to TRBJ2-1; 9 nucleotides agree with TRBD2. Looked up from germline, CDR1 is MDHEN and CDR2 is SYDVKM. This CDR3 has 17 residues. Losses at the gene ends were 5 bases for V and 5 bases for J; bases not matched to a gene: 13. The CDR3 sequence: CASSPPYGSGGDNEQFF. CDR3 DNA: TGTGCCAGCAGTCCCCCATATGGTAGCGGGGGTGACAATGAGCAGTTCTTC.

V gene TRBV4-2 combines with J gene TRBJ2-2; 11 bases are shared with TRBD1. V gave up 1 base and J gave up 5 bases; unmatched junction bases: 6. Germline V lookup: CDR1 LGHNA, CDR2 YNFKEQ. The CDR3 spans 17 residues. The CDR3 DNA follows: TGTGCCAGCAGCCAAGGGACAGGGGGCTATTCGACCGGGGAGCTGTTTTTT. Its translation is CASSQGTGGYSTGELFF.

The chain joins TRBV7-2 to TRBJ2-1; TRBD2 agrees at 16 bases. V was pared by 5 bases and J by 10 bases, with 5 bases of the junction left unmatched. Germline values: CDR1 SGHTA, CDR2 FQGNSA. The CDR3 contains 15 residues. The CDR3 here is CASSPGTSGRAEQFF. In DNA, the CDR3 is TGTGCCAGCAGCCCCGGGACTAGCGGGAGGGCCGAGCAGTTCTTC.

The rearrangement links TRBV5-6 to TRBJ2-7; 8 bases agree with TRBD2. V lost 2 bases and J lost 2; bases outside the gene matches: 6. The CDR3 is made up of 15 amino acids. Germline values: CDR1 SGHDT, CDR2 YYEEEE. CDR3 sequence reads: CASSFILAETYEQYF. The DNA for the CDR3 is TGTGCCAGCAGCTTTATACTAGCGGAAACCTACGAGCAGTACTTC.

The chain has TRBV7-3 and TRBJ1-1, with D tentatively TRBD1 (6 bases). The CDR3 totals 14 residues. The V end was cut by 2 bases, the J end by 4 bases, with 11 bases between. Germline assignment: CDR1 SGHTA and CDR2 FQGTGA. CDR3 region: CASSLGGASTEAFF. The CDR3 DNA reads TGTGCCAGCAGCTTAGGGGGGGCGTCCACTGAAGCTTTCTTT.